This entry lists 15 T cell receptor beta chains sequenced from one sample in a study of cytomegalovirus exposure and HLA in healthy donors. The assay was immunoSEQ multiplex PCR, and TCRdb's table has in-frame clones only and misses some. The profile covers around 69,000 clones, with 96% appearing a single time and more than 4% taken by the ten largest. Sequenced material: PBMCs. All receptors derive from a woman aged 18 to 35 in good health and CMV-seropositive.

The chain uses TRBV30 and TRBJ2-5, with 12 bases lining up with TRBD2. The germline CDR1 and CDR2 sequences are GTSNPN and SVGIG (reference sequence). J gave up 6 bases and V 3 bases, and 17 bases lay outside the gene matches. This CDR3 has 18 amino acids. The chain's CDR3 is CAWRYGLAGGGGVKTQYF. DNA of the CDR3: TGTGCCTGGAGATACGGGCTAGCGGGAGGGGGGGGCGTGAAGACCCAGTACTTC. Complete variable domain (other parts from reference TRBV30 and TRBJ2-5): SQTIHQWPATLVQPVGSPLSLECTVEGTSNPNLYWYRQAAGRGLQLLFYSVGIGQISSEVPQNLSASRPQDRQFILSSKKLLLSDSGFYLCAWRYGLAGGGGVKTQYFGPGTRLLVL.

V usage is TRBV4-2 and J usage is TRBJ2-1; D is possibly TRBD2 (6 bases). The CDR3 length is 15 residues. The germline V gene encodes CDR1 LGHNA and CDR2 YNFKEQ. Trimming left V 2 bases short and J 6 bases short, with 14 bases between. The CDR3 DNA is TGTGCCAGCAGCCAACTCGGGAGTGGAACCAATGAGCAGTTCTTC. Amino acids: CASSQLGSGTNEQFF.

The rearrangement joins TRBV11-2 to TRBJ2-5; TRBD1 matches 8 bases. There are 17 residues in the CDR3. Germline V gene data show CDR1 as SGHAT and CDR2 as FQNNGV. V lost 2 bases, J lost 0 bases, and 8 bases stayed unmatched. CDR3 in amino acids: CASSLYPRTGYQETQYF. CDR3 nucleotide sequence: TGTGCCAGCAGCTTATACCCTCGGACAGGGTACCAAGAGACCCAGTACTTC.

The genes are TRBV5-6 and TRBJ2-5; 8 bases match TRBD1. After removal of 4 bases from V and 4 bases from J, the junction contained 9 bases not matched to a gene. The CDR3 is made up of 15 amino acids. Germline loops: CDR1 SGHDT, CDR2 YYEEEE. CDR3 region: CASSRQGAGGETQYF. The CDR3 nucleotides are TGTGCCAGCAGCCGCCAGGGGGCAGGCGGAGAGACCCAGTACTTC.

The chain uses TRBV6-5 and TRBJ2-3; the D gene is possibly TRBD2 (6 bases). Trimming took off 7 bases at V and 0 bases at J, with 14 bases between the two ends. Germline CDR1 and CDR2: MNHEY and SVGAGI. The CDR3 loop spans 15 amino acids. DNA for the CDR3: TGTGCCAGCAAACGGGGACTCCTTAGCACAGATACGCAGTATTTT. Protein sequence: CASKRGLLSTDTQYF.

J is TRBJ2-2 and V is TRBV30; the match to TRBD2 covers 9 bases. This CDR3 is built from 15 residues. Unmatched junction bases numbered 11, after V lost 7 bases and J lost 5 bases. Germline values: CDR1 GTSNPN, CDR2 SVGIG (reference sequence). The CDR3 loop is CASAIAGVGTGELFF. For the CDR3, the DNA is TGTGCCTCGGCGATAGCGGGAGTCGGAACCGGGGAGCTGTTTTTT. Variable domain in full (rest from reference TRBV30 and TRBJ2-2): SQTIHQWPATLVQPVGSPLSLECTVEGTSNPNLYWYRQAAGRGLQLLFYSVGIGQISSEVPQNLSASRPQDRQFILSSKKLLLSDSGFYLCASAIAGVGTGELFFGEGSRLTVL.

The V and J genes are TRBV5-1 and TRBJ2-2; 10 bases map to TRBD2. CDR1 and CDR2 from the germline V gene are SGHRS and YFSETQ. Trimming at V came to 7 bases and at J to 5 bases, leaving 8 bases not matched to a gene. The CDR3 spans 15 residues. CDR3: CASGETSGWTGELFF. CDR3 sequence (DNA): TGCGCCAGCGGAGAGACTAGCGGGTGGACCGGGGAGCTGTTTTTT.

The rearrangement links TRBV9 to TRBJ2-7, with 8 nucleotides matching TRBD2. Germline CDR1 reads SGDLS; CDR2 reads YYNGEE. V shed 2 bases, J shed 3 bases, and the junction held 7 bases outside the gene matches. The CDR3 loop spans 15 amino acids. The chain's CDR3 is CASSVETSAYYEQYF. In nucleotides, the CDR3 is TGTGCCAGCAGCGTGGAGACTAGCGCATACTACGAGCAGTACTTC.

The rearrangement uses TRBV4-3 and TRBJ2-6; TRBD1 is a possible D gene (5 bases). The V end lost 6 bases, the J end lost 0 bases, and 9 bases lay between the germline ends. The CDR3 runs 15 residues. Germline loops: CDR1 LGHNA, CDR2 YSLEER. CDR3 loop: CASSPGFSGANVLTF. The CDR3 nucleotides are TGCGCCAGCAGTCCAGGGTTCTCTGGGGCCAACGTCCTGACTTTC.

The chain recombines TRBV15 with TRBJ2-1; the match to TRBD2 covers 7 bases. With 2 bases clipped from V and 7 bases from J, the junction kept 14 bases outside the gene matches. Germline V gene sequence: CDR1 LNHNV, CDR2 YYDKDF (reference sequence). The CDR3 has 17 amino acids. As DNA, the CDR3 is TGTGCCACCAGCAGACCGACGTGGGGGGGGAAGTTGAATGAGCAGTTCTTC. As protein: CATSRPTWGGKLNEQFF. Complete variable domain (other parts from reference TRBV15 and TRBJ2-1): DAMVIQNPRYQVTQFGKPVTLSCSQTLNHNVMYWYQQKSSQAPKLLFHYYDKDFNNEADTPDNFQSRRPNTSFCFLDIRSPGLGDTAMYLCATSRPTWGGKLNEQFFGPGTRLTVL.

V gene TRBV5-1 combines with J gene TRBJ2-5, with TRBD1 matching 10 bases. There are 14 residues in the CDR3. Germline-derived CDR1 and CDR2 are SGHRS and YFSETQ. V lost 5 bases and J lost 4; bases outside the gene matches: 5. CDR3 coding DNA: TGCGCCAGCAGTCTGACAGGGGGCTCAGAGACCCAGTACTTC. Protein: CASSLTGGSETQYF.

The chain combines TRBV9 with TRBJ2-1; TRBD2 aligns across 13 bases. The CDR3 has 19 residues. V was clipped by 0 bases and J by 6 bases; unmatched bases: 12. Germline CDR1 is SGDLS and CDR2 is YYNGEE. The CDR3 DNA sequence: TGTGCCAGCAGCGTAGGTCCCCTAATGGGACTAGCGGGAAGCAATGAGCAGTTCTTC. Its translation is CASSVGPLMGLAGSNEQFF.

The DNA for the CDR3 is TGTGCCAGCAGTTTCCCACGCCCTAGCGGAGGCTACGAGCAGTACTTC. Its protein is CASSFPRPSGGYEQYF. The chain carries TRBV28 and TRBJ2-7; the match to TRBD2 covers 7 bases. This CDR3 comprises 16 residues. Trimming cost V 3 bases and J 3 bases; bases outside gene matches: 11. Per the germline V gene, CDR1 is MDHEN and CDR2 is SYDVKM.

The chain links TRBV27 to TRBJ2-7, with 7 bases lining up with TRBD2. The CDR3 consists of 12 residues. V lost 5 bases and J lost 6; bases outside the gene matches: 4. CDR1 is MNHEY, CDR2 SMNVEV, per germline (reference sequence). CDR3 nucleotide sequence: TGTGCCAGCAGTCCCCCGGGGGGCGAGCAGTACTTC. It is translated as CASSPPGGEQYF.

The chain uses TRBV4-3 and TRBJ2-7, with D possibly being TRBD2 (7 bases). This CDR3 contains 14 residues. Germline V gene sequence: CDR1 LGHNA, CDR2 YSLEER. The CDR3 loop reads CVERGGASSYEQYF. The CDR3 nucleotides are TGCGTCGAGAGGGGGGGAGCGAGCTCCTACGAGCAGTACTTC.